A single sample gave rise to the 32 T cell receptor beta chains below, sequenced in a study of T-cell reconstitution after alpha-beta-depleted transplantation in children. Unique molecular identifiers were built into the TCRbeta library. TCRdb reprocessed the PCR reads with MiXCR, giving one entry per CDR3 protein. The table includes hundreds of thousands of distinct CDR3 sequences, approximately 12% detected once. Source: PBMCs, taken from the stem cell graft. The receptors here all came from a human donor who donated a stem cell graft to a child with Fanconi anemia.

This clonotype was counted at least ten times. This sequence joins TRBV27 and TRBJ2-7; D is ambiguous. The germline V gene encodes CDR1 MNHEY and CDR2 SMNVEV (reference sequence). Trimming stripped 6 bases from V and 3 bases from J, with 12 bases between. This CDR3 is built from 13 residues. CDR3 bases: TGTGCCAGCAGGGGTGTGGGGAACTACGAGCAGTACTTC. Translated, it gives CASRGVGNYEQYF.

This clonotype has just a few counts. DNA of the CDR3: TGTGCCAGCAGGAACGGGGGGACTGAAGCTTTCTTT. The encoded protein is CASRNGGTEAFF. V and J are TRBV12-3 or TRBV12-4 and TRBJ1-1, with D possibly being TRBD1 (5 bases). The CDR3 covers 12 residues. V gave up 6 bases and J gave up 5 bases, with 10 bases separating them.

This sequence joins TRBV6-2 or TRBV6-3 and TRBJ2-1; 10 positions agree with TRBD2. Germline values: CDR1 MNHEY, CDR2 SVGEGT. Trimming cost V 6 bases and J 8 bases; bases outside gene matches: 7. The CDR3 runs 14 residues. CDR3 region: CASRLAGARDEQFF. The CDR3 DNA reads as TGTGCCAGCAGGCTAGCGGGGGCCCGGGATGAGCAGTTCTTC.

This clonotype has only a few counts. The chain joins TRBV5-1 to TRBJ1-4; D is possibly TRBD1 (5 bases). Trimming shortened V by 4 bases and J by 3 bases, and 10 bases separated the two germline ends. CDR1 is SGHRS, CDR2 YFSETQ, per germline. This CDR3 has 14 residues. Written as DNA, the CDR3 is TGCGCCAGCAGCCCGGGACCCCCTAATGAAAAACTGTTTTTT. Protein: CASSPGPPNEKLFF. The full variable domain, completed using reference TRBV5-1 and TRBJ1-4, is KAGVTQTPRYLIKTRGQQVTLSCSPISGHRSVSWYQQTPGQGLQFLFEYFSETQRNKGNFPGRFSGRQFSNSRSEMNVSTLELGDSALYLCASSPGPPNEKLFFGSGTQLSVL.

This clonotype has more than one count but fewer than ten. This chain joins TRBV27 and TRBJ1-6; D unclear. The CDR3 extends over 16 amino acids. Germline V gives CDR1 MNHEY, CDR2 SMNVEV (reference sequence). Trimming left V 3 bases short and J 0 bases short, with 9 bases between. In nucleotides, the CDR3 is TGTGCCAGCAGTTTGAGTACGAGCTCCTATAATTCACCCCTCCACTTT. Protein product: CASSLSTSSYNSPLHF.

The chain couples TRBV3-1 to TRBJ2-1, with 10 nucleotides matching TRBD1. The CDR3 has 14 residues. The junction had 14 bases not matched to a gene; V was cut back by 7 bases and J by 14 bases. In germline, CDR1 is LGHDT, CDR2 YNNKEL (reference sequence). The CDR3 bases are TGTGCCAGCACCAAGCCCGGGACAGGGGAGGGGGAGTTCTTC. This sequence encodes CASTKPGTGEGEFF.

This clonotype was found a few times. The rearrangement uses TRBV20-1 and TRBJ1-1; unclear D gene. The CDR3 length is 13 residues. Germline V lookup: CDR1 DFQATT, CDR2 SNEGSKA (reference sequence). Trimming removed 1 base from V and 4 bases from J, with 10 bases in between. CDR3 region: CSARVGLGTEAFF. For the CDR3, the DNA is TGCAGTGCTAGAGTAGGGCTTGGCACTGAAGCTTTCTTT.

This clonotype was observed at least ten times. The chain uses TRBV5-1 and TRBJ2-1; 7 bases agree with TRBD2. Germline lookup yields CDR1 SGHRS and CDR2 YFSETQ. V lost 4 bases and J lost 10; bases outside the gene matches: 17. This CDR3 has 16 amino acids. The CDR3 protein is CASSGQLAAGNGEQFF. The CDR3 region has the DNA TGCGCCAGCAGCGGCCAGCTAGCGGCGGGGAACGGGGAGCAGTTCTTC.

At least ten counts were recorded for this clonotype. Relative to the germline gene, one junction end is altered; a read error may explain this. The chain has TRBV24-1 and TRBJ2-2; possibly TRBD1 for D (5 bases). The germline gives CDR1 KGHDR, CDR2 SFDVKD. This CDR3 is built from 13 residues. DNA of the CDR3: TGTGCCACCGGTGACAGCATCGGCGGGGAGCTGTTTTTT. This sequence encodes CATGDSIGGELFF.

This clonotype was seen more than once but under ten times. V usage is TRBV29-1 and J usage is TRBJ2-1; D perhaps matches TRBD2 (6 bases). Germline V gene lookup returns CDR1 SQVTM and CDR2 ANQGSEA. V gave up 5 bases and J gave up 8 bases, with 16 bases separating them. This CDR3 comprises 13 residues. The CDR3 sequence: CSVRGLQQDEQFF. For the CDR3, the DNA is TGCAGCGTTCGGGGACTCCAACAAGATGAGCAGTTCTTC.

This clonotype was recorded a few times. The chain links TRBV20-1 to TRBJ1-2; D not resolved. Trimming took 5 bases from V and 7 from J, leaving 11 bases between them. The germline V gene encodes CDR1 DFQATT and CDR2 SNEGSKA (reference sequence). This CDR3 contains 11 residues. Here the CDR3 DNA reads TGCAGTGCTTTCTCATGGGGTGGCTACACCTTC. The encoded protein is CSAFSWGGYTF.

The CDR3 region has the DNA TGTGCCAGCAGGAATGGACAGGGGGGAGATACGCAGTATTTT. Encoded protein: CASRNGQGGDTQYF. V usage is TRBV28 and J usage is TRBJ2-3; TRBD1 agrees at 10 bases. The V gene end was trimmed by 6 bases and the J gene end by 5 bases; junction bases not matched to a gene: 5. Per the germline V gene, CDR1 is MDHEN and CDR2 is SYDVKM. The CDR3 is 14 residues long.

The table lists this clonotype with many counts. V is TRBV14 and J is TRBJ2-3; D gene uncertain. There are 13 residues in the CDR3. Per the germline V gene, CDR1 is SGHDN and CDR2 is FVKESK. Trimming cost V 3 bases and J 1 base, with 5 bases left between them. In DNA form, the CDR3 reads TGTGCCAGCAGCCATTACGGCACAGATACGCAGTATTTT. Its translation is CASSHYGTDTQYF.

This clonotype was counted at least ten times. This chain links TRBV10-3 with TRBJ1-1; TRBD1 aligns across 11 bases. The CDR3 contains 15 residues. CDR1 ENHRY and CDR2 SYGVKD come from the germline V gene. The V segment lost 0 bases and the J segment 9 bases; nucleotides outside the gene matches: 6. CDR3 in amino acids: CAISESVGTGGKAFF. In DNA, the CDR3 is TGTGCCATCAGTGAGTCTGTCGGGACAGGGGGAAAAGCTTTCTTT.

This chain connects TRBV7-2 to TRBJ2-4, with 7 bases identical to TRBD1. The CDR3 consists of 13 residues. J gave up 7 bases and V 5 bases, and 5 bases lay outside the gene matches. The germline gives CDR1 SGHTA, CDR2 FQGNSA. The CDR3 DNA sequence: TGTGCCAGCAGCCCTGAGACAGGGAACATTCAGTACTTC. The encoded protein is CASSPETGNIQYF.

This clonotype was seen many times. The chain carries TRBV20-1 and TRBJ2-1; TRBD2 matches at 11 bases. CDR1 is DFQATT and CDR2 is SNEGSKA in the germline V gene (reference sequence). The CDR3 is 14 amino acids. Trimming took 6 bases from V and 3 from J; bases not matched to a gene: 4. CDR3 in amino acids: CSATSGGDYNEQFF. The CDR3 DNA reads TGCAGTGCCACTAGCGGGGGAGACTACAATGAGCAGTTCTTC.

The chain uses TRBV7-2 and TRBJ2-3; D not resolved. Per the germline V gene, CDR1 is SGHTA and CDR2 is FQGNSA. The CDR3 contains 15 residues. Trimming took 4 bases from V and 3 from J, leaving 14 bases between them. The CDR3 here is CASSSLDPETDTQYF. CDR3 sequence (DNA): TGTGCCAGCAGCTCCCTAGACCCGGAGACAGATACGCAGTATTTT. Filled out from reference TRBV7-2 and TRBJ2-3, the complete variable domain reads GAGVSQSPSNKVTEKGKDVELRCDPISGHTALYWYRQSLGQGLEFLIYFQGNSAPDKSGLPSDRFSAERTGGSVSTLTIQRTQQEDSAVYLCASSSLDPETDTQYFGPGTRLTVL.

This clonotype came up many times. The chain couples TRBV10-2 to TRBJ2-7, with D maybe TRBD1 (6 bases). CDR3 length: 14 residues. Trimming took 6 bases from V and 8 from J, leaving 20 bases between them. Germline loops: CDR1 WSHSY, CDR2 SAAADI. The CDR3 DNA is TGCGCCAGCAGGTCAACGGACAGTACTACGAAGCAGTACTTC. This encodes CASRSTDSTTKQYF.

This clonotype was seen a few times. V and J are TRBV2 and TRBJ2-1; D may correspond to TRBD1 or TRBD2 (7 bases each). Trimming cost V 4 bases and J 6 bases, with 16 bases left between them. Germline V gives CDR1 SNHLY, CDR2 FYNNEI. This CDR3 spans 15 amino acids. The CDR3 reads CASSALAAGGNEQFF. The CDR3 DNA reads TGTGCCAGCAGTGCTCTAGCGGCAGGGGGCAATGAGCAGTTCTTC.

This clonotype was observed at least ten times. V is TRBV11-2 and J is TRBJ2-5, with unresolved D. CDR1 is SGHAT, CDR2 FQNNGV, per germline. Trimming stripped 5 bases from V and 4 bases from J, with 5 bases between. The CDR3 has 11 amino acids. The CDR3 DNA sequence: TGTGCCAGCAGCCAATCAGAGACCCAGTACTTC. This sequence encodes CASSQSETQYF.

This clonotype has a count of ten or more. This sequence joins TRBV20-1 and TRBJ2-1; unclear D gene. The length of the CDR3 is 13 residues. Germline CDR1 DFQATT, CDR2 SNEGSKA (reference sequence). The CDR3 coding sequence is TGCAGCTCTACACCGTCTAAATACAATGAGCAGTTCTTC. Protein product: CSSTPSKYNEQFF.

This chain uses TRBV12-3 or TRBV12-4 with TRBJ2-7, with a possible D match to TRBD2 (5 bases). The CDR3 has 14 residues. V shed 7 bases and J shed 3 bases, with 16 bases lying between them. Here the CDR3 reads CASKPGLEFYEQYF. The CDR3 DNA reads TGTGCCAGCAAACCGGGATTAGAATTCTACGAGCAGTACTTC.

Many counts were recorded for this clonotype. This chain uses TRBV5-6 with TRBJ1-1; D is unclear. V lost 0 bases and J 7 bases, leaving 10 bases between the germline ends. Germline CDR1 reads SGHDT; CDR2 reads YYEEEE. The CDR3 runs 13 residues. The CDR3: CASSLVSSNEAFF. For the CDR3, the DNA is TGTGCCAGCAGCTTGGTTTCTTCGAATGAAGCTTTCTTT.

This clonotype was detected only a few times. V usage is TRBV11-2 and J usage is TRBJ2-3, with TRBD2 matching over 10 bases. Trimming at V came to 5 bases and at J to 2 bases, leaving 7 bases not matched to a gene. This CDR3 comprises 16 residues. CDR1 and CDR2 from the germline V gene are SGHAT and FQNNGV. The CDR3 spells CASSHLTSGNTDTQYF. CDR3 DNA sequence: TGTGCCAGCAGCCACTTAACTAGCGGGAACACAGATACGCAGTATTTT.

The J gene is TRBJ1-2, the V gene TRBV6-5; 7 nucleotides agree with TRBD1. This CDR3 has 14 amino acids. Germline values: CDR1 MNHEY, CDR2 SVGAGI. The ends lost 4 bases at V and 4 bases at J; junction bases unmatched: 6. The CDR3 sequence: CASSSQDRFYGYTF. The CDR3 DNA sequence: TGTGCCAGCAGTTCACAGGACAGGTTCTATGGCTACACCTTC.

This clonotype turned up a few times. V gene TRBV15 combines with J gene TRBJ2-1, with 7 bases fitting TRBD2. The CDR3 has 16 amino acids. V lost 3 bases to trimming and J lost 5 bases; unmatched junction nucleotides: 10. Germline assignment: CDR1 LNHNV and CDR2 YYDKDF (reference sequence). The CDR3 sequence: CATSSGEGSGDNEQFF. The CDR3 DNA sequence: TGTGCCACCAGCAGTGGGGAGGGGAGTGGGGACAATGAGCAGTTCTTC.

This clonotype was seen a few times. CDR3: CAGNTDEKLFF. CDR3 in DNA: TGTGCCGGGAACACCGATGAAAAACTGTTTTTT. The genes are TRBV30 and TRBJ1-4; D call uncertain. V lost 8 bases and J 6 bases, leaving 10 bases between the germline ends. The CDR3 spans 11 residues. Germline CDR1 and CDR2: GTSNPN and SVGIG (reference sequence). The full variable domain, with the rest looked up from reference TRBV30 and TRBJ1-4, is SQTIHQWPATLVQPVGSPLSLECTVEGTSNPNLYWYRQAAGRGLQLLFYSVGIGQISSEVPQNLSASRPQDRQFILSSKKLLLSDSGFYLCAGNTDEKLFFGSGTQLSVL.

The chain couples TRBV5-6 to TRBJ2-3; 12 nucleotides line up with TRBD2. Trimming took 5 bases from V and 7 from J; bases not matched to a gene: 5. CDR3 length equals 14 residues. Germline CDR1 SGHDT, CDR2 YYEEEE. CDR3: CASRTSGGTHTQYF. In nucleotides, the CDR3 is TGTGCCAGCAGGACTAGCGGGGGAACTCATACGCAGTATTTT.

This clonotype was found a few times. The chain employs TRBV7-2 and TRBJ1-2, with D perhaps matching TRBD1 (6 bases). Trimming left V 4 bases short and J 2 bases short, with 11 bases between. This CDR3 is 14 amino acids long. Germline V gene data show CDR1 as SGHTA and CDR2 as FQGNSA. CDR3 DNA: TGTGCCAGCAGCTCCGGTGGACAGAACTATGGCTACACCTTC. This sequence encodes CASSSGGQNYGYTF.

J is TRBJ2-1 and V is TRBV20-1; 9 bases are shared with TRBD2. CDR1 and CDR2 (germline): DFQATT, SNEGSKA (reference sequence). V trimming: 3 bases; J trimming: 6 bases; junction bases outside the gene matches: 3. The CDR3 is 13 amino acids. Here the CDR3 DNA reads TGCAGTGCTAGGCGGGGGGGCCGCAATGAGCAGTTCTTC. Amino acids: CSARRGGRNEQFF.

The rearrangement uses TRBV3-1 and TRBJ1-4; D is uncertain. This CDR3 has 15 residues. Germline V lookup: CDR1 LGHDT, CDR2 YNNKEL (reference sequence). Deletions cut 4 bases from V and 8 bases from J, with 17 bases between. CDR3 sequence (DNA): TGTGCCAGCAGCCCCCCTGGCAGGCAGAGGGAAAAACTGTTTTTT. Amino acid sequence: CASSPPGRQREKLFF. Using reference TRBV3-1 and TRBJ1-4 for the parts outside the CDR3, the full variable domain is DTAVSQTPKYLVTQMGNDKSIKCEQNLGHDTMYWYKQDSKKFLKIMFSYNNKELIINETVPNRFSPKSPDKAHLNLHINSLELGDSAVYFCASSPPGRQREKLFFGSGTQLSVL.

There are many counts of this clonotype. CDR3 amino acids: CSVTHRGGGNTEAFF. CDR3 DNA sequence: TGCAGCGTTACCCACAGGGGAGGAGGGAACACTGAAGCTTTCTTT. The chain uses TRBV29-1 and TRBJ1-1; 7 nucleotides match TRBD1. The germline V gene has CDR1 SQVTM and CDR2 ANQGSEA. V lost 5 bases and J lost 1; bases outside the gene matches: 10. This CDR3 region has 15 residues.